This T cell receptor (beta chain) is from a study of cytomegalovirus exposure and HLA in healthy donors. A multiplex PCR was run with 60 Vbeta primers and 13 Jbeta primers. Method: immunoSEQ multiplex PCR; TCRdb's copy keeps in-frame clones and lacks some. The sample has roughly 60,000 clones; approximately 75% are singletons. The V gene end was trimmed by 4 bases and the J gene end by 4 bases; junction bases not matched to a gene: 9. CDR1 is SGDLS and CDR2 is YYNGEE in the germline V gene. The CDR3 is made up of 15 amino acids. This clonotype originated in a woman aged 35 to 49 in good health and CMV-seropositive. J is TRBJ2-5 and V is TRBV9; 8 positions match TRBD1. Sequencing was carried out using PBMCs. CDR3 loop: CASSLMGTGGETQYF. CDR3 in DNA: TGTGCCAGCAGCCTTATGGGGACAGGAGGAGAGACCCAGTACTTC.